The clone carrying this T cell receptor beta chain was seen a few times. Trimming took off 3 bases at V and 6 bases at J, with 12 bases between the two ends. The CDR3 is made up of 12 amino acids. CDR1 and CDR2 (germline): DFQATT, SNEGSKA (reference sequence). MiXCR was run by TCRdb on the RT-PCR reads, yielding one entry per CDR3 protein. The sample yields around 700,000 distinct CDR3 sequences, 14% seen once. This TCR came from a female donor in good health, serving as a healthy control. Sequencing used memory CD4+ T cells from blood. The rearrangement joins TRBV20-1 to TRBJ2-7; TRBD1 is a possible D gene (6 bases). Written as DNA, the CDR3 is TGCAGTGCTAGTGCCAGGGGATTCGAGCAGTACTTC. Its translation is CSASARGFEQYF.